These 24 T cell receptor beta chains were sequenced from one sample in a study of blood T cell repertoires in COVID-19. Produced via immunoSEQ multiplex PCR; TCRdb's table is partial and in-frame only. Of 130,000 or so clones in the sample, 70% to 80% were seen once. Input material: peripheral blood. These receptors were collected from a human donor in a cohort sampled during active COVID-19.

The J gene is TRBJ2-1, the V gene TRBV12-5, with TRBD1 matching 8 bases. Trimming cost V 6 bases and J 7 bases; bases outside gene matches: 14. CDR1 is LGHNT, CDR2 FRNRAP, per germline. CDR3 size: 16 residues. The CDR3 spells CASGRYDRGTLNEQFF. The CDR3 DNA is TGTGCTAGTGGCCGCTACGACAGGGGCACATTAAATGAGCAGTTCTTC.

This chain connects TRBV5-8 to TRBJ2-1, with 7 bases fitting TRBD2. This CDR3 has 15 residues. After removal of 2 bases from V and 2 bases from J, the junction contained 4 bases not matched to a gene. The germline V gene has CDR1 SGHTS and CDR2 YDEGEE. This CDR3 reads CASSLWDYTYNEQFF. The DNA of the CDR3 is TGTGCCAGCAGCTTATGGGACTACACCTACAATGAGCAGTTCTTC.

The chain uses TRBV7-2 and TRBJ2-7; tentatively, D is TRBD1 (5 bases). Germline V gives CDR1 SGHTA, CDR2 FQGNSA. V lost 4 bases and J 6 bases, leaving 7 bases between the germline ends. The CDR3 runs to 11 residues. CDR3 nucleotide sequence: TGTGCCAGCAGCTCTAGGGGCGAGCAGTACTTC. It codes for CASSSRGEQYF.

This chain connects TRBV13 to TRBJ1-5, with 12 bases that match TRBD1. This CDR3 contains 16 residues. The V and J ends lost 0 bases and 4 bases, in that order; junction bases with no gene match: 1. Germline CDR1 and CDR2: PRHDT and FYEKMQ (reference sequence). CDR3 protein: CASSLGGQGANQPQHF. The CDR3 coding sequence is TGTGCCAGCAGCTTAGGGGGACAGGGGGCGAATCAGCCCCAGCATTTT.

The CDR3 DNA sequence: TGTGCCAGCAGCCCGATAGCTTCAGGGGACAGCCACAATGAGCAGTTCTTC. This gives the protein CASSPIASGDSHNEQFF. This chain connects TRBV7-9 to TRBJ2-1; 7 positions agree with TRBD1. The CDR3 runs 17 residues. Trimming took 5 bases from V and 5 from J; bases not matched to a gene: 15. Germline V gene sequence: CDR1 SEHNR, CDR2 FQNEAQ (reference sequence).

This clone came up once. The rearrangement joins TRBV11-3 to TRBJ1-5; weak D call: TRBD1 (5 bases). Germline V CDR1 and CDR2: SGHNT, YENEEA. V lost 3 bases and J 2 bases, leaving 17 bases between the germline ends. The CDR3 sequence is 17 residues long. CDR3 coding DNA: TGTGCCAGCAGCTTTTCAGGGTCAGGGTTTCGCAATCAGCCCCAGCATTTT. This sequence encodes CASSFSGSGFRNQPQHF. The full variable domain, rest sourced from reference TRBV11-3 and TRBJ1-5, is EAGVVQSPRYKIIEKKQPVAFWCNPISGHNTLYWYLQNLGQGPELLIRYENEEAVDDSQLPKDRFSAERLKGVDSTLKIQPAELGDSAVYLCASSFSGSGFRNQPQHFGDGTRLSIL.

A few counts support this clone. J is TRBJ2-1 and V is TRBV19; 7 nucleotides line up with TRBD1. CDR3 length equals 14 residues. Unmatched junction bases numbered 6, after V lost 6 bases and J lost 4 bases. Looked up from germline, CDR1 is LNHDA and CDR2 is SQIVND (reference sequence). CDR3 amino acids: CASRNPTGYNEQFF. DNA for the CDR3: TGTGCCAGTAGGAACCCGACAGGGTACAATGAGCAGTTCTTC.

The chain couples TRBV20-1 to TRBJ2-7; possibly TRBD2 for D (6 bases). CDR1 is DFQATT, CDR2 SNEGSKA, per germline (reference sequence). This CDR3 has 11 amino acids. V lost 0 bases, J lost 11 bases, and 11 bases lay in between. This CDR3 is CSARDGPGEYF. Written as DNA, the CDR3 is TGCAGTGCTAGAGATGGGCCGGGGGAGTACTTC.

CDR3 residues: CATAWAVDEQFF. For the CDR3, the DNA is TGTGCCACGGCCTGGGCCGTGGATGAGCAGTTCTTC. This rearrangement joins TRBV10-3 to TRBJ2-1; the D is unclear. Deletions cut 10 bases from V and 8 bases from J, with 15 bases between. The length of the CDR3 is 12 residues. Germline CDR1 and CDR2: ENHRY and SYGVKD.

The chain has TRBV3-1 (or the pseudogene TRBV3-2) and TRBJ2-7; D uncertain. CDR3 length: 14 amino acids. Germline V gives CDR1 LGHDT, CDR2 YNNKEL (reference sequence). With 0 bases removed from V and 4 bases from J, the gap between germline ends came to 10 bases. CDR3 bases: TGTGCCAGCAGCCAAGAGGCAGGAAGTTACGAGCAGTACTTC. This gives the protein CASSQEAGSYEQYF.

This clone was detected only once. The chain links TRBV5-1 to TRBJ2-5, with TRBD2 matching 10 bases. The CDR3 sequence is 17 residues long. The V segment lost 2 bases and the J segment 1 base; nucleotides outside the gene matches: 8. Germline-derived CDR1 and CDR2 are SGHRS and YFSETQ. The CDR3 is CASSFRASGGTQETQYF. DNA for the CDR3: TGCGCCAGCAGCTTTAGGGCTAGCGGGGGCACCCAAGAGACCCAGTACTTC.

The CDR3 region has the DNA TGCGCCAGCAGCTTGGGACAGGGTGCTACCTACGAGCAGTACTTC. The encoded protein is CASSLGQGATYEQYF. V gene TRBV5-1 combines with J gene TRBJ2-7; 7 bases fit TRBD1. V shed 0 bases, J shed 2 bases, and the junction held 5 bases outside the gene matches. Germline CDR1 is SGHRS and CDR2 is YFSETQ. This CDR3 region has 15 residues.

This clone was recorded only once. This chain uses TRBV10-2 with TRBJ1-1, with D possibly matching TRBD1 (5 bases). Trimming left V 5 bases short and J 11 bases short, with 24 bases between. CDR1 is WSHSY, CDR2 SAAADI, per germline. This CDR3 comprises 15 residues. The CDR3 DNA reads TGCGCCAGCAGTCAAAGGGTTTCGGGGGATCGCGGCGCTTTCTTT. Its protein product is CASSQRVSGDRGAFF.

This clone is medium-sized within its sample. This chain uses TRBV6-5 with TRBJ1-1, with TRBD1 identical over 7 bases. The CDR3 totals 13 residues. Unmatched junction bases numbered 8, after V lost 6 bases and J lost 7 bases. Germline loops: CDR1 MNHEY, CDR2 SVGAGI. The CDR3 is CASSPGTDGEAFF. The CDR3 nucleotides are TGTGCCAGCAGCCCCGGGACAGACGGTGAAGCTTTCTTT.

This clone was counted between two and nine times. The chain couples TRBV5-4 to TRBJ2-1; TRBD1 might be the D (5 bases). The CDR3 has 15 residues. Germline V CDR1 and CDR2: SGHNT, YYREEE (reference sequence). The V end lost 2 bases, the J end lost 5 bases, and 14 bases lay between the germline ends. Written as DNA, the CDR3 is TGTGCCAGCAGCTTTCCGAGCCAGGGTGACAATGAGCAGTTCTTC. It is translated as CASSFPSQGDNEQFF.

The chain employs TRBV19 and TRBJ2-5; D is perhaps TRBD1 (7 bases). The germline V gene encodes CDR1 LNHDA and CDR2 SQIVND (reference sequence). V was shortened by 6 bases and J by 3 bases, with 11 bases between the two germline ends. This CDR3 spans 13 amino acids. Written as DNA, the CDR3 is TGTGCCAGTAGGCGGGGACAGAAAGAGACCCAGTACTTC. This sequence encodes CASRRGQKETQYF.

V is TRBV24-1 and J is TRBJ1-1; 7 bases match TRBD1. CDR1 and CDR2 from the germline V gene are KGHDR and SFDVKD. Trimming took 5 bases from V and 0 from J; bases not matched to a gene: 8. CDR3 length: 16 residues. The CDR3 region has the DNA TGTGCCACCAGTGCCACCAGACAGGGAATGAACACTGAAGCTTTCTTT. As protein: CATSATRQGMNTEAFF.

The rearrangement links TRBV6-6 to TRBJ1-2; 8 bases match TRBD1. J lost 5 bases, V lost 6 bases, and 2 bases had no gene match. Germline V gene data show CDR1 as MNHNY and CDR2 as SVGAGI (reference sequence). The CDR3 is 12 residues long. The CDR3 DNA sequence: TGTGCCAGCAGCAGGGGGCTTTATGGCTACACCTTC. This sequence encodes CASSRGLYGYTF.

V usage is TRBV27 and J usage is TRBJ1-2; D uncertain. This CDR3 comprises 13 residues. Germline CDR1 reads MNHEY; CDR2 reads SMNVEV (reference sequence). V shed 0 bases and J shed 8 bases, with 10 bases lying between them. In nucleotides, the CDR3 is TGTGCCAGCAGTTTATCGGCGGTGGAGGGCTACACCTTC. Protein: CASSLSAVEGYTF.

The chain employs TRBV6-5 and TRBJ2-7; D unresolved. The CDR3 has 11 amino acids. The V and J ends lost 10 bases and 2 bases respectively, with 9 bases between them. Germline V gene sequence: CDR1 MNHEY, CDR2 SVGAGI. This CDR3 reads CATYATYEQYF. The DNA of the CDR3 is TGTGCCACCTACGCTACCTACGAGCAGTACTTC.

The V gene is TRBV28, the J gene TRBJ1-5, with D possibly being TRBD1 (5 bases). The CDR3 contains 15 residues. Germline V gene lookup returns CDR1 MDHEN and CDR2 SYDVKM. V was clipped by 3 bases and J by 1 base, with 10 bases between them. CDR3 residues: CASSLGGRSNQPQHF. The CDR3 DNA reads TGTGCCAGCAGTTTGGGGGGAAGGAGCAATCAGCCCCAGCATTTT.

This clone came up many times. This chain connects TRBV7-3 to TRBJ2-3; D gene unclear. V was trimmed by 0 bases and J by 6 bases, leaving 10 bases between them. Germline values: CDR1 SGHTA, CDR2 FQGTGA. The CDR3 contains 14 residues. CDR3 region: CASSLTWATDTQYF. The CDR3 nucleotides are TGTGCCAGCAGCTTAACGTGGGCGACCGATACGCAGTATTTT.

The chain joins TRBV28 to TRBJ2-5; TRBD2 matches 16 bases. The J segment lost 4 bases and the V segment lost 5 bases, leaving 7 bases of the junction unmatched. This CDR3 spans 17 amino acids. Germline-derived CDR1 and CDR2 are MDHEN and SYDVKM. This chain's CDR3 is CASSPDGTSGGAETQYF. The CDR3 DNA follows: TGTGCCAGCAGTCCAGACGGGACTAGCGGGGGGGCAGAGACCCAGTACTTC.

The V gene is TRBV6-6, the J gene TRBJ1-1; the match to TRBD1 covers 9 bases. The germline V gene encodes CDR1 MNHNY and CDR2 SVGAGI (reference sequence). The CDR3 runs 15 residues. J lost 5 bases, V lost 6 bases, and 10 bases had no gene match. The CDR3 loop is CASRSLDRGGTEAFF. CDR3 DNA sequence: TGTGCCAGCAGATCCTTAGACAGGGGGGGGACTGAAGCTTTCTTT.